The next 19 T cell receptor beta chains were all read from a single sample in a study of blood T cell repertoires in COVID-19. The data were produced by immunoSEQ multiplex PCR, yet TCRdb's version contains in-frame clones alone and is incomplete. In the table there are 110,000 to 150,000 clones, 75% to 85% of which are singletons. Sequences were obtained from peripheral blood. All receptors come from a woman aged 45 to 65 with acute or convalescent COVID-19.

The genes are TRBV24-1 and TRBJ1-5; D unresolved. V was shortened by 5 bases and J by 0 bases, with 7 bases between the two germline ends. The germline V gene encodes CDR1 KGHDR and CDR2 SFDVKD. This CDR3 has 14 amino acids. CDR3 amino acids: CATSASYSNQPQHF. The CDR3 bases are TGTGCCACCAGTGCCTCGTATAGCAATCAGCCCCAGCATTTT.

The chain combines TRBV9 with TRBJ2-3; D gene unclear. The CDR3 has 15 residues. V was clipped by 0 bases and J by 0 bases, with 8 bases between them. Germline V gene sequence: CDR1 SGDLS, CDR2 YYNGEE. The CDR3 bases are TGTGCCAGCAGCGTAGAGCAGAGGAGCACAGATACGCAGTATTTT. Its protein is CASSVEQRSTDTQYF.

The genes are TRBV19 and TRBJ1-1; 9 positions match TRBD1. The CDR3 spans 14 residues. Germline V gives CDR1 LNHDA, CDR2 SQIVND (reference sequence). Unmatched junction bases numbered 7, after V lost 7 bases and J lost 4 bases. The CDR3, as DNA: TGTGCCAGTATACGCACAGGGGGCGGCACTGAAGCTTTCTTT. It yields the protein CASIRTGGGTEAFF. The full variable domain, with the rest looked up from reference TRBV19 and TRBJ1-1, is DGGITQSPKYLFRKEGQNVTLSCEQNLNHDAMYWYRQDPGQGLRLIYYSQIVNDFQKGDIAEGYSVSREKKESFPLTVTSAQKNPTAFYLCASIRTGGGTEAFFGQGTRLTVV.

The chain links TRBV30 to TRBJ1-6; 7 bases are shared with TRBD1. This CDR3 is built from 15 residues. J was trimmed by 6 bases and V by 1 base; bases with no gene match: 6. The germline CDR1 and CDR2 sequences are GTSNPN and SVGIG (reference sequence). CDR3 loop: CAWSERGPGNSPLHF. CDR3 nucleotides: TGTGCCTGGAGTGAGAGGGGGCCTGGTAATTCACCCCTCCACTTT.

V usage is TRBV18 and J usage is TRBJ2-5, with 10 bases lining up with TRBD2. With V trimmed by 1 base and J by 0 bases, 2 bases remained unmatched. The CDR3 spans 16 residues. The germline CDR1 and CDR2 sequences are KGHSH and LQKENI. CDR3 DNA: TGTGCCAGCTCACCACTGCTAGCGGGGGACCAAGAGACCCAGTACTTC. Translated, it gives CASSPLLAGDQETQYF.

This clone turned up a few times. The genes are TRBV3-1 (or the pseudogene TRBV3-2) and TRBJ1-5; D not certain. The germline V gene has CDR1 LGHDT and CDR2 YNNKEL (reference sequence). The CDR3 runs to 16 residues. The V and J ends lost 7 bases and 0 bases respectively, with 16 bases between them. The CDR3 DNA follows: TGTGCCAGCAACCTTCGGCGGGGATATAGCAATCAGCCCCAGCATTTT. Translated, it gives CASNLRRGYSNQPQHF.

The rearrangement joins TRBV5-8 to TRBJ2-7; D unresolved. Germline V CDR1 and CDR2: SGHTS, YDEGEE. The CDR3 contains 14 residues. Trimming shortened V by 0 bases and J by 5 bases, and 12 bases separated the two germline ends. CDR3 loop: CASSLVQQNNEQYF. The CDR3 bases are TGTGCCAGCAGCTTGGTACAACAGAACAACGAGCAGTACTTC.

The rearrangement joins TRBV19 to TRBJ1-2; 11 nucleotides line up with TRBD1. Germline V lookup: CDR1 LNHDA, CDR2 SQIVND (reference sequence). The CDR3 contains 17 residues. V shed 7 bases, J shed 2 bases, and the junction held 12 bases outside the gene matches. CDR3 residues: CASTLRGQGALNYGYTF. In nucleotides, the CDR3 is TGTGCCAGTACCCTCAGAGGACAGGGGGCTCTCAACTATGGCTACACCTTC.

This chain joins TRBV7-8 and TRBJ2-4; TRBD2 matches at 13 bases. Germline CDR1 and CDR2: SGHVS and FQNEAQ. The V and J ends lost 5 bases and 0 bases, in that order; junction bases with no gene match: 25. This CDR3 is 24 amino acids long. DNA of the CDR3: TGTGCCAGCAGCCCCAAACCGACTAGCGGGGGGCCCTGGGGTGGTAAACTAGCCAAAAACATTCAGTACTTC. This encodes CASSPKPTSGGPWGGKLAKNIQYF.

The chain recombines TRBV2 with TRBJ2-1; 8 bases are a match to TRBD2. The CDR3 runs 14 residues. CDR1 is SNHLY and CDR2 is FYNNEI in the germline V gene. The trim removed 8 bases at V and 7 bases at J, leaving 10 bases unmatched. The CDR3 DNA is TGTGCCAGCCCTTCACGGGCGGGGGGAAATGAGCAGTTCTTC. Translated, it gives CASPSRAGGNEQFF.

The gene calls are TRBV10-3 and TRBJ1-1, with 7 bases lining up with TRBD1. The germline gives CDR1 ENHRY, CDR2 SYGVKD. The CDR3 runs to 15 residues. The trim removed 6 bases at V and 1 base at J, leaving 8 bases unmatched. The CDR3 DNA sequence: TGTGCCATCAGCGACCCGGGACAGCAGAACACTGAAGCTTTCTTT. Amino acid sequence: CAISDPGQQNTEAFF.

This clone was seen just once. The chain links TRBV5-1 to TRBJ2-1; D is ambiguous. CDR3 length: 13 amino acids. In germline, CDR1 is SGHRS, CDR2 YFSETQ. Trimming shortened V by 4 bases and J by 6 bases, and 11 bases separated the two germline ends. Written as DNA, the CDR3 is TGCGCCAGCAGCCCGACTGTAGGCAATGAGCAGTTCTTC. The encoded protein is CASSPTVGNEQFF.

The chain joins TRBV7-2 to TRBJ2-7, with TRBD1 as a possible D gene (5 bases). The germline V gene encodes CDR1 SGHTA and CDR2 FQGNSA. CDR3 length: 13 residues. V lost 3 bases to trimming and J lost 9 bases, with 15 bases between them. Written as DNA, the CDR3 is TGTGCCAGCAGCTTTCACGGATCTACAGGGCAGTACTTC. It codes for CASSFHGSTGQYF.

This clone was recorded only once. The chain recombines TRBV7-2 with TRBJ1-1, with D hard to call. CDR3 length equals 14 residues. Trimming stripped 3 bases from V and 2 bases from J, with 10 bases between. The germline gives CDR1 SGHTA, CDR2 FQGNSA. CDR3 protein: CASSFGVSNTEAFF. The CDR3 bases are TGTGCCAGCAGCTTCGGGGTTTCAAACACTGAAGCTTTCTTT.

The gene calls are TRBV13 and TRBJ1-4, with 8 bases matching TRBD1. The V gene end was trimmed by 1 base and the J gene end by 4 bases; junction bases not matched to a gene: 8. Germline V gives CDR1 PRHDT, CDR2 FYEKMQ (reference sequence). CDR3 length: 17 residues. Written as DNA, the CDR3 is TGTGCCAGCAGCTTAGCTGGGACAGGCGGACGTAATGAAAAACTGTTTTTT. Its translation: CASSLAGTGGRNEKLFF.

The chain joins TRBV27 to TRBJ1-1; TRBD1 matches 8 bases. This CDR3 is built from 14 residues. Per germline, CDR1 MNHEY and CDR2 SMNVEV (reference sequence). With V trimmed by 2 bases and J by 4 bases, 3 bases remained unmatched. The CDR3 is CASSLNTGGTEAFF. DNA for the CDR3: TGTGCCAGCAGTTTAAATACAGGGGGCACTGAAGCTTTCTTT.

The chain is built from TRBV19 and TRBJ2-3; TRBD1 might be the D (6 bases). CDR3 length: 16 amino acids. V was clipped by 6 bases and J by 2 bases, with 18 bases between them. Germline-derived CDR1 and CDR2 are LNHDA and SQIVND (reference sequence). The CDR3 DNA follows: TGTGCCAGTAGGCCCGGTGTCACAGGGATCACAGATACGCAGTATTTT. It codes for CASRPGVTGITDTQYF.

The chain recombines TRBV5-6 with TRBJ2-5; 10 bases map to TRBD2. This CDR3 is 16 amino acids long. Germline CDR1 SGHDT, CDR2 YYEEEE. The ends lost 4 bases at V and 2 bases at J; junction bases unmatched: 8. For the CDR3, the DNA is TGTGCCAGCAGCCCCTACAGAGCGGGGGGGCAAGAGACCCAGTACTTC. Protein: CASSPYRAGGQETQYF.

This sequence joins TRBV9 and TRBJ2-1; weak D call: TRBD1 (5 bases). This CDR3 is built from 15 residues. The germline CDR1 and CDR2 sequences are SGDLS and YYNGEE. Trimming left V 0 bases short and J 5 bases short, with 12 bases between. The CDR3 is CASSVGPQGHNEQFF. CDR3 coding DNA: TGTGCCAGCAGCGTAGGTCCCCAGGGTCACAATGAGCAGTTCTTC.